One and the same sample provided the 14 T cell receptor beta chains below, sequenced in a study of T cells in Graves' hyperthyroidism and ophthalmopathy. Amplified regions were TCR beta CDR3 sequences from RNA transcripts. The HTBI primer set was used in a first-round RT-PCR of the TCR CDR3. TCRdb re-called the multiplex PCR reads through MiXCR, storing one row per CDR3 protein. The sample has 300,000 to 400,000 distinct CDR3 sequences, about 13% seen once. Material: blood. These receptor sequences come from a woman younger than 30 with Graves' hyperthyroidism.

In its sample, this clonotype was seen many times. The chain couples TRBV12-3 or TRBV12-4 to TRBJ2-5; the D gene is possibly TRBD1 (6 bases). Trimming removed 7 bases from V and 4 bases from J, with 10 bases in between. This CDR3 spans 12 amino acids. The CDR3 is CASTSRGETQYF. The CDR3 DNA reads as TGTGCCAGCACCTCCAGGGGAGAGACCCAGTACTTC.

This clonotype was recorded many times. The CDR3 here is CASSHGTGLYEQYF. The CDR3 DNA reads TGTGCCAGCAGCCATGGGACAGGGTTATACGAGCAGTACTTC. The J gene is TRBJ2-7, the V gene TRBV7-6; 9 bases agree with TRBD1. V dropped 5 bases and J dropped 4; count of bases not matched to a gene: 6. Germline CDR1 and CDR2: SGHVS and FNYEAQ. This CDR3 is 14 amino acids long.

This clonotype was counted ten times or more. This CDR3 reads CASSSAGPSSYEQYF. In nucleotides, the CDR3 is TGTGCCAGCAGCTCCGCAGGACCCAGCTCCTACGAGCAGTACTTC. This chain uses TRBV6-1 with TRBJ2-7; no definite D call. The germline V gene encodes CDR1 MNHNS and CDR2 SASEGT. The germline V and J ends were trimmed by 6 bases and 0 bases, with 15 bases remaining between them. The CDR3 consists of 15 residues.

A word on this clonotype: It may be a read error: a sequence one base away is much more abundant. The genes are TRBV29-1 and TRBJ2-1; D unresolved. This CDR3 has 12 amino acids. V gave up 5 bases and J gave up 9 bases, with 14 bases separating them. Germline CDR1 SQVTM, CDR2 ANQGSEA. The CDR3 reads CSVSLIRSEQFF. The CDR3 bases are TGCAGCGTTTCCCTAATCCGCAGTGAGCAGTTCTTC.

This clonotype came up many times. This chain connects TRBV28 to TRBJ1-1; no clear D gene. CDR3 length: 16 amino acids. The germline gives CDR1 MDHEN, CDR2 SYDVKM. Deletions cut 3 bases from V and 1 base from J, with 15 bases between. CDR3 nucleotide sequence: TGTGCCAGCAGTTTTCTCGCGAGTGAGGGGAACACTGAAGCTTTCTTT. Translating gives CASSFLASEGNTEAFF.

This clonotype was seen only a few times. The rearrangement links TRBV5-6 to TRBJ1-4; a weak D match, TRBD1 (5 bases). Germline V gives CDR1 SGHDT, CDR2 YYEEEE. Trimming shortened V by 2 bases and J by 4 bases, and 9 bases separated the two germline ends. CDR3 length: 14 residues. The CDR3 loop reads CASSFGGDNEKLFF. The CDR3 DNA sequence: TGTGCCAGCAGCTTTGGGGGGGATAATGAAAAACTGTTTTTT.

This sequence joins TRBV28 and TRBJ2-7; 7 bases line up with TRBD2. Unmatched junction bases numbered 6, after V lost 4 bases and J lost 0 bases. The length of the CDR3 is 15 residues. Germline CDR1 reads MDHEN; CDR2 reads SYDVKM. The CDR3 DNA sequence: TGTGCCAGCAGTTCGACTGGCGGGAGCTCCTACGAGCAGTACTTC. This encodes CASSSTGGSSYEQYF.

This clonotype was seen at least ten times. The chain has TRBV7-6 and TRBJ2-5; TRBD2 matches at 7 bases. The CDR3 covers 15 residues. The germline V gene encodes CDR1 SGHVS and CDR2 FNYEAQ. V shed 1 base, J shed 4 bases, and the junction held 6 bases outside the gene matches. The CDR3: CASSLGSGGGETQYF. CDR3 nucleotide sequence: TGTGCCAGCAGCTTAGGGTCGGGGGGTGGAGAGACCCAGTACTTC.

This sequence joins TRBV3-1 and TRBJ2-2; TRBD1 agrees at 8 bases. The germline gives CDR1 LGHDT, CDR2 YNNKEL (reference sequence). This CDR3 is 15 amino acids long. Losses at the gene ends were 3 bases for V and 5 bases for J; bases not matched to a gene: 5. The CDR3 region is CASSHETGVTGELFF. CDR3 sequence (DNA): TGTGCCAGCAGCCATGAGACAGGGGTAACCGGGGAGCTGTTTTTT.

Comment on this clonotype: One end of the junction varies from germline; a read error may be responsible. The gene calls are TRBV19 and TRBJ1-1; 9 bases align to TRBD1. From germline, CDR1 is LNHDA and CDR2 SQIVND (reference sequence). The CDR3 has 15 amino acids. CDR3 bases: TGTGCCAGTAATATAGACGGGGACAGGGATACTGAAGCTTTCTTT. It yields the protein CASNIDGDRDTEAFF.

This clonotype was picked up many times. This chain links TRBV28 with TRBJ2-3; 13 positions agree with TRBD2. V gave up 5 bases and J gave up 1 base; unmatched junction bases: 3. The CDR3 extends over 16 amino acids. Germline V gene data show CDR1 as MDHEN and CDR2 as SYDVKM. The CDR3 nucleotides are TGTGCCAGCAGTATAGGGACTAGCGGGGGCACAGATACGCAGTATTTT. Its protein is CASSIGTSGGTDTQYF.

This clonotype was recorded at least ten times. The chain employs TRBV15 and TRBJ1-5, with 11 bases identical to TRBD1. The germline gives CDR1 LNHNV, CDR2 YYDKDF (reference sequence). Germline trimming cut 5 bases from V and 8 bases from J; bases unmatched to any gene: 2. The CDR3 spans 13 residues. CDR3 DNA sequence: TGTGCCACCAGCCCGGGACAGGGGGAGCCCCAGCATTTT. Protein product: CATSPGQGEPQHF.

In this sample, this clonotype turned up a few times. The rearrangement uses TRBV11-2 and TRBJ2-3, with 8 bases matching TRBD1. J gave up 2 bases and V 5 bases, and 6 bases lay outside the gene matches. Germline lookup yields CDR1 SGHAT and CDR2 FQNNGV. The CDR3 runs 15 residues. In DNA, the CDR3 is TGTGCCAGCAGCCGGACAGGGATAAACACAGATACGCAGTATTTT. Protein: CASSRTGINTDTQYF.

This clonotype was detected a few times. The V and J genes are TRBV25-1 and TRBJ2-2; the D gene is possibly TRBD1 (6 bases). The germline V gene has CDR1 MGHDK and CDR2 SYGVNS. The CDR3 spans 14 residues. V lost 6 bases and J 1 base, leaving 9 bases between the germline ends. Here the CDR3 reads CASRGQMNTGELFF. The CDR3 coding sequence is TGTGCCAGCAGAGGACAGATGAACACCGGGGAGCTGTTTTTT. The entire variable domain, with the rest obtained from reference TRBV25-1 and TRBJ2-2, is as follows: EADIYQTPRYLVIGTGKKITLECSQTMGHDKMYWYQQDPGMELHLIHYSYGVNSTEKGDLSSESTVSRIRTEHFPLTLESARPSHTSQYLCASRGQMNTGELFFGEGSRLTVL.